Listed here are 21 T cell receptor beta chains from one sample, sequenced in a study of blood T cell repertoires in COVID-19. Sequencing used immunoSEQ multiplex PCR; TCRdb keeps in-frame clones, though not all of them. The data hold roughly 160,000 clones, with about 80% observed a single time. What was sequenced was PBMCs or T cells enriched from blood (not recorded which). The receptors come from a woman aged 55-70 years who had recovered from COVID-19.

The chain uses TRBV7-6 and TRBJ2-1, with 7 nucleotides matching TRBD2. Trimming took 1 base from V and 1 from J; bases not matched to a gene: 1. Germline V lookup: CDR1 SGHVS, CDR2 FNYEAQ. The CDR3 extends over 15 amino acids. The DNA for the CDR3 is TGTGCCAGCAGCTTAGGACTAGCTTCCTACAATGAGCAGTTCTTC. This encodes CASSLGLASYNEQFF.

This clone has only a few counts. The chain couples TRBV28 to TRBJ1-4, with D tentatively TRBD1 (5 bases). From germline, CDR1 is MDHEN and CDR2 SYDVKM. There are 16 residues in the CDR3. Trimming removed 8 bases at V and 8 bases at J, with 24 bases between. CDR3 nucleotides: TGTGCCAGCGTGTCCGGGACTCTAAATTGGGGGGAAAAACTGTTTTTT. Its protein product is CASVSGTLNWGEKLFF.

This clone was observed a handful of times. The chain has TRBV6-5 and TRBJ1-1, with 7 bases identical to TRBD1. Germline trimming cut 8 bases from V and 0 bases from J; bases unmatched to any gene: 3. The CDR3 spans 13 residues. Germline CDR1 reads MNHEY; CDR2 reads SVGAGI. The CDR3 sequence: CASGGQLNTEAFF. The CDR3 DNA follows: TGTGCCAGCGGGGGACAGCTGAACACTGAAGCTTTCTTT.

The genes are TRBV5-1 and TRBJ2-7, with D possibly being TRBD1 (6 bases). The CDR3 is made up of 15 amino acids. Per the germline V gene, CDR1 is SGHRS and CDR2 is YFSETQ. V shed 1 base and J shed 0 bases, with 11 bases lying between them. This CDR3 reads CASSLLTGPSYEQYF. In nucleotides, the CDR3 is TGCGCCAGCAGCTTGTTGACAGGTCCCTCCTACGAGCAGTACTTC. The whole variable domain, remainder taken from reference TRBV5-1 and TRBJ2-7, is KAGVTQTPRYLIKTRGQQVTLSCSPISGHRSVSWYQQTPGQGLQFLFEYFSETQRNKGNFPGRFSGRQFSNSRSEMNVSTLELGDSALYLCASSLLTGPSYEQYFGPGTRLTVT.

The V gene is TRBV12-3 or TRBV12-4, the J gene TRBJ2-7; D remains ambiguous. The CDR3 spans 13 residues. The V gene lost 5 bases and the J gene lost 10 bases, with 18 bases spanning the gap. The CDR3 sequence: CASSRQAQPFQYF. For the CDR3, the DNA is TGTGCCAGCAGTCGTCAGGCTCAACCATTTCAGTACTTC.

This chain joins TRBV24-1 and TRBJ1-2; the match to TRBD1 covers 7 bases. The CDR3 is 15 residues long. V lost 3 bases, J lost 6 bases, and 9 bases stayed unmatched. The germline V gene has CDR1 KGHDR and CDR2 SFDVKD. The CDR3, as DNA: TGTGCCACCAGTGATGCCCAAGACAGGGTACATGGCTACACCTTC. It translates to CATSDAQDRVHGYTF.

The rearrangement uses TRBV5-1 and TRBJ2-1; 15 positions match TRBD2. Trimming took 4 bases from V and 10 from J; bases not matched to a gene: 15. Per germline, CDR1 SGHRS and CDR2 YFSETQ. The CDR3 is 18 residues long. The CDR3: CASSRTGTSGGSQLEQFF. The CDR3 coding sequence is TGCGCCAGCAGCCGGACAGGGACTAGCGGGGGGTCTCAGTTGGAGCAGTTCTTC. Drawing the rest from reference TRBV5-1 and TRBJ2-1, the complete variable domain is KAGVTQTPRYLIKTRGQQVTLSCSPISGHRSVSWYQQTPGQGLQFLFEYFSETQRNKGNFPGRFSGRQFSNSRSEMNVSTLELGDSALYLCASSRTGTSGGSQLEQFFGPGTRLTVL.

The V gene is TRBV9, the J gene TRBJ1-2; 7 bases line up with TRBD1. Unmatched junction bases numbered 6, after V lost 3 bases and J lost 4 bases. Germline CDR1 is SGDLS and CDR2 is YYNGEE. CDR3 length: 14 amino acids. CDR3 bases: TGTGCCAGCAGCGAGTCCGGGACAGCCTATGGCTACACCTTC. Translating it yields CASSESGTAYGYTF.

V and J are TRBV24-1 and TRBJ1-6; D gene unclear. V lost 9 bases and J 0 bases, leaving 8 bases between the germline ends. The CDR3 has 14 amino acids. CDR1 KGHDR and CDR2 SFDVKD come from the germline V gene. CDR3: CATQASSYNSPLHF. The CDR3 nucleotides are TGTGCCACCCAGGCGAGCTCCTATAATTCACCCCTCCACTTT.

The chain joins TRBV30 to TRBJ2-1, with a weak D call TRBD1 (6 bases). The CDR3 extends over 14 amino acids. Deletions cut 4 bases from V and 5 bases from J, with 15 bases between. In germline, CDR1 is GTSNPN, CDR2 SVGIG (reference sequence). CDR3 region: CAWTTDRSHNEQFF. CDR3 bases: TGTGCCTGGACAACCGACAGGAGCCACAATGAGCAGTTCTTC.

The chain employs TRBV19 and TRBJ2-5, with D unresolved. Germline V gene sequence: CDR1 LNHDA, CDR2 SQIVND (reference sequence). Trimming stripped 5 bases from V and 5 bases from J, with 12 bases between. The CDR3 contains 13 residues. The CDR3 DNA follows: TGTGCCAGTAGTCCCGGGTTGTCGGAGACCCAGTACTTC. Amino acid sequence: CASSPGLSETQYF.

The gene calls are TRBV2 and TRBJ1-1; possible D gene TRBD1, 6 bases. The germline V gene encodes CDR1 SNHLY and CDR2 FYNNEI. V shed 6 bases and J shed 1 base, with 9 bases lying between them. The CDR3 has 13 amino acids. This chain's CDR3 is CASRQGRNTEAFF. The CDR3 region has the DNA TGTGCCAGCAGACAGGGTCGGAACACTGAAGCTTTCTTT.

The chain links TRBV19 to TRBJ2-1; TRBD2 is a possible D gene (5 bases). V lost 3 bases and J lost 4, with 10 bases in between. The germline V gene encodes CDR1 LNHDA and CDR2 SQIVND (reference sequence). The CDR3 runs 14 residues. The CDR3 nucleotides are TGTGCCAGTAGTATTCCGGGGATTTACAATGAGCAGTTCTTC. Translation gives CASSIPGIYNEQFF. Full variable domain (outside the CDR3, taken from reference TRBV19 and TRBJ2-1): DGGITQSPKYLFRKEGQNVTLSCEQNLNHDAMYWYRQDPGQGLRLIYYSQIVNDFQKGDIAEGYSVSREKKESFPLTVTSAQKNPTAFYLCASSIPGIYNEQFFGPGTRLTVL.

The genes are TRBV4-1 and TRBJ1-5; 7 positions match TRBD1. V lost 4 bases to trimming and J lost 6 bases; unmatched junction nucleotides: 9. The CDR3 has 15 residues. CDR1 and CDR2 (germline): MGHRA, YSYEKL. CDR3 sequence: CASSPYYRDSQPQHF. The CDR3 nucleotides read TGCGCCAGCAGCCCGTACTACAGGGACAGTCAGCCCCAGCATTTT.

The V call is TRBV5-6, the J call TRBJ1-4; D is perhaps TRBD1 (6 bases). The CDR3 length is 16 residues. V was cut by 3 bases and J by 3 bases, with 15 bases left in between. CDR1 SGHDT and CDR2 YYEEEE come from the germline V gene. CDR3 DNA sequence: TGTGCCAGCAGCTCCGCATACAGGGTAGCTAATGAAAAACTGTTTTTT. This gives the protein CASSSAYRVANEKLFF.

The chain joins TRBV3-1 (or the pseudogene TRBV3-2) to TRBJ2-7; maybe TRBD2 (6 bases). V was pared by 1 base and J by 0 bases, with 16 bases between. From germline, CDR1 is LGHDT and CDR2 YNNKEL (reference sequence). The CDR3 runs 17 residues. The chain's CDR3 is CASSQGPGRIGSYEQYF. Here the CDR3 DNA reads TGTGCCAGCAGCCAAGGCCCAGGGAGGATTGGCTCCTACGAGCAGTACTTC.

The chain joins TRBV6-1 to TRBJ1-5; D perhaps matches TRBD1 (5 bases). V dropped 2 bases and J dropped 0 bases, with 14 bases sitting between them. Germline V lookup: CDR1 MNHNS, CDR2 SASEGT. This CDR3 is built from 17 residues. The CDR3 DNA follows: TGTGCCAGCAGTGAAAGACGGACAACATATAGCAATCAGCCCCAGCATTTT. Translation: CASSERRTTYSNQPQHF.

The V call is TRBV10-3, the J call TRBJ2-1; 7 bases are shared with TRBD1. The germline V gene encodes CDR1 ENHRY and CDR2 SYGVKD. The CDR3 runs to 13 residues. The V and J ends lost 2 bases and 9 bases, in that order; junction bases with no gene match: 4. CDR3 nucleotides: TGTGCCATCAGTGAGAGGGGACAGACTGAGCAGTTCTTC. Protein: CAISERGQTEQFF.

This chain joins TRBV18 and TRBJ2-7; TRBD2 matches 8 bases. The CDR3 is 13 residues long. The germline V gene has CDR1 KGHSH and CDR2 LQKENI. After removal of 6 bases from V and 7 bases from J, the junction contained 8 bases not matched to a gene. The CDR3 sequence: CASSAGGLLEQYF. CDR3 in DNA: TGTGCCAGCTCGGCGGGGGGCCTTTTGGAGCAGTACTTC.

V is TRBV7-2 and J is TRBJ1-3, with 8 bases fitting TRBD1. J lost 9 bases, V lost 3 bases, and 4 bases had no gene match. There are 13 residues in the CDR3. Germline values: CDR1 SGHTA, CDR2 FQGNSA. The DNA of the CDR3 is TGTGCCAGCAGCTTGCCAGACAGGGGCACCATATATTTT. Protein: CASSLPDRGTIYF. Complete variable domain (other parts from reference TRBV7-2 and TRBJ1-3): GAGVSQSPSNKVTEKGKDVELRCDPISGHTALYWYRQSLGQGLEFLIYFQGNSAPDKSGLPSDRFSAERTGGSVSTLTIQRTQQEDSAVYLCASSLPDRGTIYFGEGSWLTVV.

The chain has TRBV30 and TRBJ1-5; D unclear. This CDR3 spans 13 amino acids. CDR1 is GTSNPN and CDR2 is SVGIG in the germline V gene (reference sequence). The V end lost 5 bases, the J end lost 2 bases, and 10 bases lay between the germline ends. The CDR3 region has the DNA TGTGCCTGGTCCAGGCAGGGCAATCAGCCCCAGCATTTT. This codes for CAWSRQGNQPQHF.